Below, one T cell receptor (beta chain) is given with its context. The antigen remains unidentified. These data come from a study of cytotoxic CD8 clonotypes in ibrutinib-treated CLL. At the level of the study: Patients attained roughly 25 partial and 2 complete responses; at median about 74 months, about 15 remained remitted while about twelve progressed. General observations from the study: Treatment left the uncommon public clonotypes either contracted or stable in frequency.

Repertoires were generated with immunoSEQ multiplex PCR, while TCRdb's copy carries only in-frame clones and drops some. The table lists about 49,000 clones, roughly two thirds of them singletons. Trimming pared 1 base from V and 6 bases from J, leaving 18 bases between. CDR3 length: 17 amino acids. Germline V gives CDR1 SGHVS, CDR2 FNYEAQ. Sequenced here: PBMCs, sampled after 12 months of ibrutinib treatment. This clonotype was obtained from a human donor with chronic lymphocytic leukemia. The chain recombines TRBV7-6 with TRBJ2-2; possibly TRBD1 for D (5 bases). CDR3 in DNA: TGTGCCAGCAGCTTAGTCGGGCAGGGTCCGACTTCCGGGGAGCTGTTTTTT. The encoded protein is CASSLVGQGPTSGELFF.